The 29 T cell receptor beta chains below all came from one sample that was sequenced in a study of blood T cell repertoires in COVID-19. Clones were sequenced by immunoSEQ multiplex PCR, and TCRdb holds only the in-frame ones, with some missing. This sample has hundreds of thousands of clones, with roughly 91% found just once. Sequenced sample: PBMCs or T cells enriched from blood (not recorded which). The receptor source for this set is a woman aged 25-40 years who had recovered from COVID-19.

The genes are TRBV7-9 and TRBJ2-2; D perhaps matches TRBD2 (6 bases). The CDR3 length is 15 residues. V gave up 7 bases and J gave up 5 bases, with 17 bases separating them. Germline-derived CDR1 and CDR2 are SEHNR and FQNEAQ (reference sequence). The CDR3 region is CASIGAGIATGELFF. The CDR3 nucleotides read TGTGCCAGCATCGGGGCGGGGATAGCGACCGGGGAGCTGTTTTTT.

The chain uses TRBV7-9 and TRBJ2-3, with 10 bases lining up with TRBD2. The CDR3 consists of 16 residues. CDR1 is SEHNR, CDR2 FQNEAQ, per germline (reference sequence). V lost 2 bases and J lost 6; bases outside the gene matches: 8. CDR3 in amino acids: CASSLILAGDSDTQYF. CDR3 coding DNA: TGTGCCAGCAGCTTAATCCTAGCGGGAGATTCTGATACGCAGTATTTT.

The count of this clone is one. The rearrangement uses TRBV5-1 and TRBJ2-5; TRBD1 is a possible D gene (6 bases). The ends were cut back, 2 bases at V and 0 bases at J, with 23 bases in the middle. The germline gives CDR1 SGHRS, CDR2 YFSETQ. The CDR3 spans 19 residues. The CDR3 region has the DNA TGCGCCAGCAGCTTCCCCGAAGGTGGACAGTACACCTACCAAGAGACCCAGTACTTC. Translating it yields CASSFPEGGQYTYQETQYF. The full variable domain, completed using reference TRBV5-1 and TRBJ2-5, is KAGVTQTPRYLIKTRGQQVTLSCSPISGHRSVSWYQQTPGQGLQFLFEYFSETQRNKGNFPGRFSGRQFSNSRSEMNVSTLELGDSALYLCASSFPEGGQYTYQETQYFGPGTRLLVL.

This CDR3 is CASSPGLAGAPRLETQYF. The DNA for the CDR3 is TGTGCCAGCAGCCCCGGGTTAGCGGGAGCCCCCCGGTTGGAGACCCAGTACTTC. The V call is TRBV3-1 (or the pseudogene TRBV3-2), the J call TRBJ2-5; 9 bases fit TRBD2. V was pared by 4 bases and J by 5 bases, with 17 bases of the junction left unmatched. Looked up from germline, CDR1 is LGHDT and CDR2 is YNNKEL (reference sequence). This CDR3 is 18 amino acids long.

The V gene is TRBV4-1, the J gene TRBJ1-2; D is ambiguous. The ends were cut back, 0 bases at V and 6 bases at J, with 11 bases in the middle. This CDR3 is built from 14 residues. Germline loops: CDR1 MGHRA, CDR2 YSYEKL. Here the CDR3 reads CASSQDVEVHGYTF. As DNA, the CDR3 is TGCGCCAGCAGCCAAGATGTGGAGGTGCATGGCTACACCTTC.

The CDR3 region is CASSKDIQHTGELFF. The CDR3 region has the DNA TGTGCCAGCAGCAAAGACATACAACACACCGGGGAGCTGTTTTTT. This chain links TRBV21-1 with TRBJ2-2; the D call TRBD1 from the table was never checked on the DNA. TRBV21-1 is annotated as a pseudogene. CDR3 size: 15 residues.

The chain joins TRBV30 to TRBJ2-3; 14 bases agree with TRBD2. J gave up 5 bases and V 1 base, and 8 bases lay outside the gene matches. Germline CDR1 is GTSNPN and CDR2 is SVGIG (reference sequence). The CDR3 sequence is 17 residues long. DNA for the CDR3: TGTGCCTGGAGTGCGACGGGACTAGCGGGAGTAGGAGATACGCAGTATTTT. Amino acid sequence: CAWSATGLAGVGDTQYF.

This chain joins TRBV4-1 and TRBJ1-4, with D maybe TRBD1 (6 bases). CDR1 is MGHRA, CDR2 YSYEKL, per germline. The CDR3 contains 14 residues. Trimming removed 0 bases at V and 9 bases at J, with 11 bases between. In DNA form, the CDR3 reads TGCGCCAGCAGCCAAGACAGGGGAGCTAAAAAACTGTTTTTT. It translates to CASSQDRGAKKLFF.

The CDR3 nucleotides read TGTGCCAGCAGCTTATCTGATCAGGAAGCGGATGGCTACACCTTC. Translated, it gives CASSLSDQEADGYTF. The chain joins TRBV11-2 to TRBJ1-2; unclear D gene. Trimming cost V 2 bases and J 6 bases, with 16 bases left between them. This CDR3 is 15 amino acids long. Germline V gene lookup returns CDR1 SGHAT and CDR2 FQNNGV.

This chain connects TRBV5-1 to TRBJ2-7; perhaps TRBD2 as D (6 bases). CDR1 and CDR2 (germline): SGHRS, YFSETQ. The ends were cut back, 1 base at V and 6 bases at J, with 11 bases in the middle. The CDR3 has 13 amino acids. CDR3: CASSLTSPGEQYF. DNA for the CDR3: TGCGCCAGCAGCTTGACTAGCCCGGGCGAGCAGTACTTC. Looking up the rest from reference TRBV5-1 and TRBJ2-7 gives the full variable domain: KAGVTQTPRYLIKTRGQQVTLSCSPISGHRSVSWYQQTPGQGLQFLFEYFSETQRNKGNFPGRFSGRQFSNSRSEMNVSTLELGDSALYLCASSLTSPGEQYFGPGTRLTVT.

This sequence joins TRBV5-1 and TRBJ1-5; TRBD1 agrees at 9 bases. CDR1 and CDR2 (germline): SGHRS, YFSETQ. The V and J ends lost 4 bases and 6 bases, in that order; junction bases with no gene match: 11. This CDR3 contains 16 residues. The chain's CDR3 is CASSPSGQGAGQPQHF. CDR3 DNA sequence: TGCGCCAGCAGCCCGTCGGGACAGGGTGCGGGTCAGCCCCAGCATTTT. Combining the CDR3 with reference TRBV5-1 and TRBJ1-5 gives the whole variable domain KAGVTQTPRYLIKTRGQQVTLSCSPISGHRSVSWYQQTPGQGLQFLFEYFSETQRNKGNFPGRFSGRQFSNSRSEMNVSTLELGDSALYLCASSPSGQGAGQPQHFGDGTRLSIL.

The chain joins TRBV7-9 to TRBJ1-5, with D tentatively TRBD1 (5 bases). Trimming stripped 5 bases from V and 4 bases from J, with 21 bases between. Germline V CDR1 and CDR2: SEHNR, FQNEAQ (reference sequence). The CDR3 runs to 17 residues. CDR3 in DNA: TGTGCCAGCAGCCCCGGCCCCTCCTCAGGGTTGAATCAGCCCCAGCATTTT. It codes for CASSPGPSSGLNQPQHF.

V gene TRBV27 combines with J gene TRBJ2-4, with 15 bases aligning to TRBD2. This CDR3 spans 17 amino acids. V lost 4 bases, J lost 8 bases, and 9 bases stayed unmatched. Germline V lookup: CDR1 MNHEY, CDR2 SMNVEV (reference sequence). The DNA of the CDR3 is TGTGCCAGCAGTTCCCTCGGACTAGCGGGAGGGCCGGACATTCAGTACTTC. Translating it yields CASSSLGLAGGPDIQYF.

The V gene is TRBV30, the J gene TRBJ2-1; 7 bases line up with TRBD1. The CDR3 runs to 15 residues. The germline V gene has CDR1 GTSNPN and CDR2 SVGIG (reference sequence). J was trimmed by 3 bases and V by 0 bases; bases with no gene match: 5. CDR3 sequence reads: CAWSVQGTDYNEQFF. CDR3 nucleotides: TGTGCCTGGAGTGTACAGGGGACAGACTACAATGAGCAGTTCTTC.

In DNA, the CDR3 is TGTGCCAGCAGCCCAAGGTCAGGGAACTCCTACAATGAGCAGTTCTTC. It specifies CASSPRSGNSYNEQFF. This chain joins TRBV27 and TRBJ2-1, with D possibly matching TRBD1 (5 bases). Per germline, CDR1 MNHEY and CDR2 SMNVEV (reference sequence). Trimming took 6 bases from V and 0 from J, leaving 15 bases between them. The CDR3 contains 16 residues.

This clone has just a few counts. V gene TRBV10-3 combines with J gene TRBJ1-2; TRBD1 agrees at 11 bases. Germline V gene lookup returns CDR1 ENHRY and CDR2 SYGVKD. There are 15 residues in the CDR3. J was trimmed by 8 bases and V by 3 bases; bases with no gene match: 8. The CDR3 protein is CAISDGTGGVKGYTF. Written as DNA, the CDR3 is TGTGCCATCAGTGATGGGACAGGGGGGGTGAAAGGCTACACCTTC.

This chain links TRBV7-9 with TRBJ2-3, with 9 bases matching TRBD1. Germline V CDR1 and CDR2: SEHNR, FQNEAQ (reference sequence). Trimming cost V 5 bases and J 4 bases; bases outside gene matches: 7. The CDR3 consists of 15 residues. CDR3 bases: TGTGCCAGCAGCCCGACGGGACAGGGACCAGATACGCAGTATTTT. This gives the protein CASSPTGQGPDTQYF. Complete variable domain (other parts from reference TRBV7-9 and TRBJ2-3): DTGVSQNPRHKITKRGQNVTFRCDPISEHNRLYWYRQTLGQGPEFLTYFQNEAQLEKSRLLSDRFSAERPKGSFSTLEIQRTEQGDSAMYLCASSPTGQGPDTQYFGPGTRLTVL.

The chain employs TRBV9 and TRBJ2-1, with 10 positions matching TRBD2. The CDR3 loop spans 16 amino acids. Germline-derived CDR1 and CDR2 are SGDLS and YYNGEE. With V trimmed by 0 bases and J by 6 bases, 6 bases remained unmatched. The DNA of the CDR3 is TGTGCCAGCAGCGTAGAGGTACTAGCGGGACCCAATGAGCAGTTCTTC. Amino acids: CASSVEVLAGPNEQFF.

The V call is TRBV4-2, the J call TRBJ2-7; 7 bases fit TRBD1. Trimming at V came to 0 bases and at J to 2 bases, leaving 10 bases not matched to a gene. Germline CDR1 is LGHNA and CDR2 is YNFKEQ. CDR3 length: 17 residues. The CDR3 DNA reads TGTGCCAGCAGCCAAGATTCGGTACAGGGGATAACCTACGAGCAGTACTTC. It is translated as CASSQDSVQGITYEQYF.

DNA of the CDR3: TGTGCCAGTAGTATCGCGAGCGGGAGTTACTACAATGAGCAGTTCTTC. Translation: CASSIASGSYYNEQFF. The V gene is TRBV19, the J gene TRBJ2-1; 8 bases are a match to TRBD2. There are 16 residues in the CDR3. The V and J ends lost 3 bases and 3 bases, in that order; junction bases with no gene match: 7. Looked up from germline, CDR1 is LNHDA and CDR2 is SQIVND (reference sequence).

The V gene is TRBV11-2, the J gene TRBJ2-3; TRBD2 is a possible D gene (5 bases). Per the germline V gene, CDR1 is SGHAT and CDR2 is FQNNGV. The CDR3 is 15 residues long. V dropped 5 bases and J dropped 6 bases, with 18 bases sitting between them. The CDR3 reads CASSLQADHGDTQYF. Written as DNA, the CDR3 is TGTGCCAGCAGCCTCCAAGCGGACCATGGTGATACGCAGTATTTT.

V usage is TRBV6-2 or TRBV6-3 and J usage is TRBJ2-1; possible D gene TRBD2, 6 bases. This CDR3 is 16 amino acids long. In germline, CDR1 is MNHEY, CDR2 SVGEGT. With 3 bases removed from V and 7 bases from J, the gap between germline ends came to 19 bases. The CDR3 sequence: CASSYRPRGSRNEQFF. The CDR3 DNA is TGTGCCAGCAGTTATAGGCCGCGGGGCTCTAGGAATGAGCAGTTCTTC.

The chain couples TRBV5-1 to TRBJ1-4; possible D gene TRBD1, 5 bases. Per germline, CDR1 SGHRS and CDR2 YFSETQ. V shed 3 bases and J shed 6 bases, with 12 bases lying between them. The CDR3 contains 14 residues. In DNA form, the CDR3 reads TGCGCCAGCAGCTGGGGGGGAGATGATGAAAAACTGTTTTTT. It is translated as CASSWGGDDEKLFF.

The rearrangement uses TRBV6-5 and TRBJ1-5; possibly TRBD1 for D (6 bases). Looked up from germline, CDR1 is MNHEY and CDR2 is SVGAGI. V gave up 3 bases and J gave up 5 bases, with 11 bases separating them. This CDR3 is 14 amino acids long. CDR3: CASSYGAGDQPQHF. CDR3 bases: TGTGCCAGCAGTTATGGGGCAGGGGATCAGCCCCAGCATTTT.

This chain joins TRBV6-5 and TRBJ1-5; no firm D call. V lost 6 bases and J 5 bases, leaving 11 bases between the germline ends. There are 13 residues in the CDR3. The V gene's germline CDR1 is MNHEY and CDR2 SVGAGI. The CDR3 here is CASRVTFHQPQHF. The DNA for the CDR3 is TGTGCCAGCAGGGTCACATTTCATCAGCCCCAGCATTTT.

This chain connects TRBV7-9 to TRBJ2-5, with TRBD1 identical over 7 bases. CDR3 length: 17 amino acids. J lost 2 bases, V lost 5 bases, and 14 bases had no gene match. The germline V gene encodes CDR1 SEHNR and CDR2 FQNEAQ (reference sequence). The CDR3 region is CASSPKTGALLQETQYF. The CDR3 nucleotides read TGTGCCAGCAGCCCAAAAACAGGGGCCCTTCTACAAGAGACCCAGTACTTC.

The chain combines TRBV15 with TRBJ2-5; a possible D gene is TRBD2 (6 bases). The CDR3 has 16 residues. Looked up from germline, CDR1 is LNHNV and CDR2 is YYDKDF (reference sequence). V gave up 3 bases and J gave up 0 bases, with 14 bases separating them. The CDR3 loop reads CATSRADGGYQETQYF. The CDR3 coding sequence is TGTGCCACCAGCAGGGCTGATGGGGGGTACCAAGAGACCCAGTACTTC.

The CDR3 sequence is CASSFTGGNYGYTF. For the CDR3, the DNA is TGTGCCAGCAGCTTCACAGGGGGGAACTATGGCTACACCTTC. This chain joins TRBV7-2 and TRBJ1-2; 8 bases map to TRBD1. In germline, CDR1 is SGHTA, CDR2 FQGNSA. This CDR3 is built from 14 residues. Trimming at V came to 3 bases and at J to 2 bases, leaving 2 bases not matched to a gene. Drawing the rest from reference TRBV7-2 and TRBJ1-2, the complete variable domain is GAGVSQSPSNKVTEKGKDVELRCDPISGHTALYWYRQSLGQGLEFLIYFQGNSAPDKSGLPSDRFSAERTGGSVSTLTIQRTQQEDSAVYLCASSFTGGNYGYTFGSGTRLTVV.

V is TRBV6-5 and J is TRBJ2-5, with TRBD2 matching 8 bases. The CDR3 is 14 residues long. Germline trimming cut 7 bases from V and 2 bases from J; bases unmatched to any gene: 6. Germline CDR1 reads MNHEY; CDR2 reads SVGAGI. Here the CDR3 reads CASTTPSGQETQYF. CDR3 bases: TGTGCCAGCACCACGCCTAGCGGGCAAGAGACCCAGTACTTC.